The following is a TCR beta chain sequence with its context. As yet, its antigen is unknown. This sample stems from a study of monozygotic twins with inflammatory bowel disease. Study conclusions and caveats: It was observed that concordant and discordant twins did not differ in repertoire similarity, possibly given limited power. Neither one strong signal nor one clonotype associated with IBD was supported. Healthy twins showed more clonotype sharing with others than IBD patients, especially patients with disease activity.

The authors used approximately 3.5 ug of total RNA per TCR library. No DNA is given; TCRdb re-called the 5' RACE reads and lists each CDR3 protein once. This sample contains 350,000 to 400,000 distinct CDR3 sequences. The sequenced material came from blood. The sequence came from a human donor with ulcerative colitis or Crohn's disease, or a healthy co-twin of an affected twin (not recorded which).

The CDR3 loop reads CASSLGQGGSEAFF. This chain joins TRBV12-3 or TRBV12-4 and TRBJ1-1; absent DNA, TCRdb's TRBD1 call cannot be checked. CDR3 length: 14 amino acids.